The clone carrying this TCR beta chain was detected many times. Its matching antigen is unknown. This entry is derived from a study of CD8 T cells in ankylosing spondylitis. The trim removed 5 bases at V and 5 bases at J, leaving 4 bases unmatched. The CDR3 is made up of 13 amino acids. Germline assignment: CDR1 ENHRY and CDR2 SYGVKD. Overall study results and limits: In the blood and synovial fluid of reactive arthritis, some motif variants had been previously reported.

TCRdb fed the 5' RACE reads into MiXCR, producing one record per CDR3 protein. The table has 250,000 or so distinct CDR3 sequences, roughly a quarter seen once; the top ten hold 0.61%. The origin of this receptor is a male donor with ankylosing spondylitis or in good health (not recorded which). The chain joins TRBV10-3 to TRBJ2-7; 9 nucleotides agree with TRBD1. The sequenced sample was blood, either unsorted or a sorted T cell fraction (not recorded which). This chain's CDR3 is CAISPGQGNEQYF. The CDR3 bases are TGTGCCATCAGTCCGGGACAGGGCAACGAGCAGTACTTC.